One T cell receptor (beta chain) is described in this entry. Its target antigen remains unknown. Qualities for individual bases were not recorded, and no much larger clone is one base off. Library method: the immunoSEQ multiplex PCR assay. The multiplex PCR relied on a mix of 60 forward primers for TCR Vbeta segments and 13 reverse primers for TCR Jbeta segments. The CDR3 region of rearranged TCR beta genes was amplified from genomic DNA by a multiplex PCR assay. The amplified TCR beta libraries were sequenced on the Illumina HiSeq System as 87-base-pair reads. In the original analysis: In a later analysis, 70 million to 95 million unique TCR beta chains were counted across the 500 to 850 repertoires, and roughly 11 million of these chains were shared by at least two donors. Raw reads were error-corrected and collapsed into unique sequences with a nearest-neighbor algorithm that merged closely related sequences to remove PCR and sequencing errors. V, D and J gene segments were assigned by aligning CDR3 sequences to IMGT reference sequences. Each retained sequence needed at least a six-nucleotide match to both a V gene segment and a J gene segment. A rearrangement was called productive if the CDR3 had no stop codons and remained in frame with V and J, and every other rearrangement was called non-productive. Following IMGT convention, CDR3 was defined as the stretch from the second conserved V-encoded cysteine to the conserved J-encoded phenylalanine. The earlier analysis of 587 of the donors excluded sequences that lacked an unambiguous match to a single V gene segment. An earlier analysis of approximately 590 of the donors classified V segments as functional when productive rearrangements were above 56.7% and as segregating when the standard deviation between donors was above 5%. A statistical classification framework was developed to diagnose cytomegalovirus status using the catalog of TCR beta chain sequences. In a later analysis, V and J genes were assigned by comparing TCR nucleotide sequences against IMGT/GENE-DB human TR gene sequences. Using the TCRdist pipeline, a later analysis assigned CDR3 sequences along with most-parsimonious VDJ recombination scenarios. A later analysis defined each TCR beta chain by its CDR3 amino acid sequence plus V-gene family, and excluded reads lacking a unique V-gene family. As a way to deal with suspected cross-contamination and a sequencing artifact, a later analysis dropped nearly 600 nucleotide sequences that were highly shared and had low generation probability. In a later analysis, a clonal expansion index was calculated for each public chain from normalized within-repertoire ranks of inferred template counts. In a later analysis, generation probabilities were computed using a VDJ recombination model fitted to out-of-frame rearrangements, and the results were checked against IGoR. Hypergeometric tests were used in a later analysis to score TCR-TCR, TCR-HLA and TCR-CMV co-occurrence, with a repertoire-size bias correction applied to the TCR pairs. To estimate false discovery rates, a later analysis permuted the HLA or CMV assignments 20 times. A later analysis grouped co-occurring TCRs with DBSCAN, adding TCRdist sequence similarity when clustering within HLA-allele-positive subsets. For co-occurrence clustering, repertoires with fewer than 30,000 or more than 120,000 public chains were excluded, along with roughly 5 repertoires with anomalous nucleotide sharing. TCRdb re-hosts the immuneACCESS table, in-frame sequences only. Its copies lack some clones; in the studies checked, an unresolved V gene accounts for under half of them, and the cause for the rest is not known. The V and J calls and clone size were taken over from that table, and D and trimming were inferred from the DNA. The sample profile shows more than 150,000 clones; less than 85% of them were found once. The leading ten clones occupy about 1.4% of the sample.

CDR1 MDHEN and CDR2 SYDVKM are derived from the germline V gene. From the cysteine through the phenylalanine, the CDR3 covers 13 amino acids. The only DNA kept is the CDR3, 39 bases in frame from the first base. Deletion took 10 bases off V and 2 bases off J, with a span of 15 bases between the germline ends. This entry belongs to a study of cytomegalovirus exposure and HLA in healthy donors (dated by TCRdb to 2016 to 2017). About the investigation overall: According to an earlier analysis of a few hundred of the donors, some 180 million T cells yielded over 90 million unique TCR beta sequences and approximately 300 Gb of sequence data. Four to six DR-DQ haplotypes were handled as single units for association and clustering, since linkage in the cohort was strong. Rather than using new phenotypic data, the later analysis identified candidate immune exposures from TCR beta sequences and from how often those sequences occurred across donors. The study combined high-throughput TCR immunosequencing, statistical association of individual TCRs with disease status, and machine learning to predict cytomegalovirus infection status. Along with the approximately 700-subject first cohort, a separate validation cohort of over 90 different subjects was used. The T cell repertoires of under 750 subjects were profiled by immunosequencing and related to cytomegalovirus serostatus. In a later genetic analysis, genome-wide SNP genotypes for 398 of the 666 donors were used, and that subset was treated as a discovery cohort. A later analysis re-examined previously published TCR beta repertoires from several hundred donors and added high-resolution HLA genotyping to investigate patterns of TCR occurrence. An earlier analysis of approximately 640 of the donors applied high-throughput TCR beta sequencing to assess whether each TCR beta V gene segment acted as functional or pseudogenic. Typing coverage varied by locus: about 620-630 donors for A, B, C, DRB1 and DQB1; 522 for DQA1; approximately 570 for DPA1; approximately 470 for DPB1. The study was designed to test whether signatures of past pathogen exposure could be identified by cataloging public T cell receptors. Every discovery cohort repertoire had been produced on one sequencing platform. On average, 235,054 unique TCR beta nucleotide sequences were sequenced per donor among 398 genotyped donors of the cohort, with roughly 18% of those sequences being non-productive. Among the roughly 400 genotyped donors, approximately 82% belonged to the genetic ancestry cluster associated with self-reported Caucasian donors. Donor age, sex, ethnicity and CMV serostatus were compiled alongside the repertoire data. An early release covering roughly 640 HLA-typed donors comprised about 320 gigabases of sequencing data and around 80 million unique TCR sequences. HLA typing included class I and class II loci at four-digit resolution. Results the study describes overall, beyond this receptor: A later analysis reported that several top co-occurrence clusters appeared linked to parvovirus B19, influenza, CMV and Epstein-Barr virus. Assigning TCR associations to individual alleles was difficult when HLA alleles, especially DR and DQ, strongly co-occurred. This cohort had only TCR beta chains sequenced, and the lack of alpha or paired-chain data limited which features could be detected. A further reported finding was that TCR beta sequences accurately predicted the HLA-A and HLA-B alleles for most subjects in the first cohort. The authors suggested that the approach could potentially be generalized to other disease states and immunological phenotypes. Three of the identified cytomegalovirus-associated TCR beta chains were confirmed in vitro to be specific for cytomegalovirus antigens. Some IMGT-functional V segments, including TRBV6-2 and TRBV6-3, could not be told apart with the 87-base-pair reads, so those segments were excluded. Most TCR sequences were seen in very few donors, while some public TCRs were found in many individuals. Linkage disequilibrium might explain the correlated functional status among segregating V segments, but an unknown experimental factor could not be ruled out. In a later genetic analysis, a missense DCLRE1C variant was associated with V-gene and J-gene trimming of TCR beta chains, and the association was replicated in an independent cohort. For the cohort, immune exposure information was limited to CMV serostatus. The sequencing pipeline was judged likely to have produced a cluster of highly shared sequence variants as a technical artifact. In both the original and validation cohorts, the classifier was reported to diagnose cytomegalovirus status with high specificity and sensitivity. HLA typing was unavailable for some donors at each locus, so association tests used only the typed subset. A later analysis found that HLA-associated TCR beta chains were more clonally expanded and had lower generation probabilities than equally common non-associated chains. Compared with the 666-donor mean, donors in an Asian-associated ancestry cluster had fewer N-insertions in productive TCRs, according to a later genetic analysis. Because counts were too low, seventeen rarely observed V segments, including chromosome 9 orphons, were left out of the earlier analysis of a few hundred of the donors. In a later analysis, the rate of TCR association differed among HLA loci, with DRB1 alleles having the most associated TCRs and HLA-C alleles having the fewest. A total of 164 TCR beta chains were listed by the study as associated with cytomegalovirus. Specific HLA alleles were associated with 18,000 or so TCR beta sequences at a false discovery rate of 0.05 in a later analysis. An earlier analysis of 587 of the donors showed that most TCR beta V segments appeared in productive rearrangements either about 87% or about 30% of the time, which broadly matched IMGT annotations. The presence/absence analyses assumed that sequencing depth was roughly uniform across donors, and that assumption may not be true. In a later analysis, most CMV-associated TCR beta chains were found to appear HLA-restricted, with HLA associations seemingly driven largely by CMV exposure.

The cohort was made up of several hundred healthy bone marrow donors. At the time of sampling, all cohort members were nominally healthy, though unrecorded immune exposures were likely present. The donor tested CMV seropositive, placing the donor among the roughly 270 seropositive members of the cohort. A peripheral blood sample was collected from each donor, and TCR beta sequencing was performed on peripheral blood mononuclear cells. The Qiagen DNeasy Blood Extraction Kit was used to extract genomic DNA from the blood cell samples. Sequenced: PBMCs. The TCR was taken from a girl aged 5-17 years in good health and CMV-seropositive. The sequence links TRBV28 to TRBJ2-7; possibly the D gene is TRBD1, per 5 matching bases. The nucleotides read TGTGCCATCATAGGGGCAGGGACCTACGAGCAGTACTTC. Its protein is CAIIGAGTYEQYF. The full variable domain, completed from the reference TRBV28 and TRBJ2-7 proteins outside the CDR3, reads DVKVTQSSRYLVKRTGEKVFLECVQDMDHENMFWYRQDPGLGLRLIYFSYDVKMKEKGDIPEGYSVSREKKERFSLILESASTNQTSMYLCAIIGAGTYEQYFGPGTRLTVT.